This T cell receptor beta chain came from a study of cytomegalovirus exposure and HLA in healthy donors. 13 Jbeta primers and 60 Vbeta primers were used for the PCR. Sequencing was performed with immunoSEQ multiplex PCR; in TCRdb, only in-frame clones are kept and a portion is missing. The data hold just under 250,000 clones, with 82% observed a single time. Turning to this clone: Its target is not known.

The CDR3 covers 15 residues. Germline loops: CDR1 SGHRS, CDR2 YFSETQ. V lost 0 bases and J lost 4, with 13 bases in between. Study-wide points: Later analysis identified a missense DCLRE1C variant that was linked to TCR beta V- and J-gene trimming. The study designated about 180 TCR beta chains cytomegalovirus-associated.

J is TRBJ1-2 and V is TRBV5-1; D not certain. Sequenced sample: PBMCs. The sequence was obtained from a woman aged 40-49 years in good health and CMV-seropositive. CDR3 residues: CASSLGQDRTYGYTF. In nucleotides, the CDR3 is TGCGCCAGCAGCTTGGGACAAGATCGAACCTATGGCTACACCTTC.